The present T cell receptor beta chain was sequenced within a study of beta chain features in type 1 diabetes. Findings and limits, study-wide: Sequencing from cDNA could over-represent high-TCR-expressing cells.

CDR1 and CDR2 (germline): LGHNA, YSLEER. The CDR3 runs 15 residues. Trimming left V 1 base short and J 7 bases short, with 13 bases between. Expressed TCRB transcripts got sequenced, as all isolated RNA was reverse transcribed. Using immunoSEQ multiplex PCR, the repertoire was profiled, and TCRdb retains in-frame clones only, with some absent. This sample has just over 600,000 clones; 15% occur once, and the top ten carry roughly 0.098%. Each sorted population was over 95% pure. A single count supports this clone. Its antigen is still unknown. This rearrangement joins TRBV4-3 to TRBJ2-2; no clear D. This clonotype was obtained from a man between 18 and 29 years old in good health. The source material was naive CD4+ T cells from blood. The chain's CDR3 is CASSQASTSGGELFF. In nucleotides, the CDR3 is TGCGCCAGCAGCCAAGCCTCTACATCGGGCGGGGAGCTGTTTTTT.